A single sample gave rise to the 9 T cell receptor beta chains below, sequenced in a study of shared clonotypes between healthy human individuals. Assay: immunoSEQ multiplex PCR; the TCRdb copy retains only in-frame clones and omits some. This sample has over 2 million clones; under 95% occur once, and the top ten carry approximately 0.41%. Sequencing used naive CD4+ T cells from PBMCs. Subset: CD45RA+ positively selected. These receptors all come from a man between 18 and 29 years old in good health. Some clones in this sample may be carry-over from other donors' samples.

The CDR3 nucleotides are TGTGCCAGTGGAGATTTTTACGAGCAGTACTTC. As protein: CASGDFYEQYF. The chain uses TRBV19 and TRBJ2-7; the D is unclear. The CDR3 is 11 residues long. V was shortened by 8 bases and J by 4 bases, with 9 bases between the two germline ends. Germline CDR1 LNHDA, CDR2 SQIVND (reference sequence).

With respect to this clone: The sample carries other DNA sequences with the same CDR3. This chain connects TRBV15 to TRBJ2-1; no definite D call. Trimming removed 0 bases from V and 10 bases from J, with 7 bases in between. The germline V gene has CDR1 LNHNV and CDR2 YYDKDF (reference sequence). This CDR3 region has 12 residues. Written as DNA, the CDR3 is TGTGCCACCAGCAGAGATACCGGGGAGCAGTTCTTC. Amino acids: CATSRDTGEQFF.

The rearrangement links TRBV21-1 to TRBJ2-5; whether TRBD1, the table's D call, matches the DNA was not checked. TRBV21-1 is a pseudogene segment. The CDR3 length is 17 residues. CDR3 in DNA: TGTGCCAGCAGCACCAACGAAGGGGACAGGGTGGAAGAGACCCAGTACTTC. Its protein is CASSTNEGDRVEETQYF.

The V call is TRBV28, the J call TRBJ1-3; D not resolved. CDR1 and CDR2 (germline): MDHEN, SYDVKM. The V and J ends lost 2 bases and 6 bases respectively, with 14 bases between them. The CDR3 contains 15 residues. The CDR3 region is CASSLRMPDLNTIYF. The CDR3 nucleotides are TGTGCCAGCAGTTTACGGATGCCAGATTTAAACACCATATATTTT.

The V call is TRBV5-1, the J call TRBJ1-3, with D maybe TRBD1 (6 bases). CDR1 and CDR2 (germline): SGHRS, YFSETQ. Trimming removed 0 bases at V and 2 bases at J, with 12 bases between. The CDR3 loop spans 16 amino acids. The CDR3 reads CASSLARGGAGNTIYF. The CDR3 nucleotides are TGCGCCAGCAGCTTGGCAAGGGGGGGAGCTGGAAACACCATATATTTT.

The CDR3 DNA sequence: TGTGCCAGCAGCTTGGGGGCGAGAAGCTACTTC. Amino acids: CASSLGARSYF. The rearrangement joins TRBV7-2 to TRBJ2-7; D is perhaps TRBD1 (6 bases). This CDR3 spans 11 amino acids. Germline CDR1 is SGHTA and CDR2 is FQGNSA. Trimming took off 3 bases at V and 13 bases at J, with 13 bases between the two ends.

On this clone: This CDR3 is also generated by other DNA sequences in the sample. The chain recombines TRBV7-3 with TRBJ2-3; the D is unclear. Per germline, CDR1 SGHTA and CDR2 FQGTGA. The CDR3 contains 14 residues. V shed 5 bases and J shed 3 bases, with 12 bases lying between them. CDR3 protein: CASSLGRETDTQYF. The CDR3 bases are TGTGCCAGCAGCCTTGGACGCGAAACAGATACGCAGTATTTT.

V is TRBV5-6 and J is TRBJ2-4, with TRBD1 as a possible D gene (5 bases). Trimming removed 1 base at V and 8 bases at J, with 10 bases between. The CDR3 consists of 13 residues. The germline gives CDR1 SGHDT, CDR2 YYEEEE. The CDR3 DNA reads as TGTGCCAGCAGCTTGTCCAGGGCTTACATTCAGTACTTC. Translating it yields CASSLSRAYIQYF.

About this clone: The same CDR3 arises from other DNA sequences in this sample as well. The chain links TRBV5-1 to TRBJ2-1; the D gene is possibly TRBD1 (7 bases). Trimming shortened V by 0 bases and J by 4 bases, and 11 bases separated the two germline ends. This CDR3 is built from 15 residues. Germline V CDR1 and CDR2: SGHRS, YFSETQ. CDR3 in DNA: TGCGCCAGCAGCTTGGGCGGGACAGTGTACAATGAGCAGTTCTTC. It translates to CASSLGGTVYNEQFF.